Presented here are 30 T cell receptor beta chains from one specimen sequenced in a study of beta chain features in type 1 diabetes. The sequenced template was cDNA made from the entire isolated RNA. The assay was immunoSEQ multiplex PCR, and TCRdb's table has in-frame clones only and misses some. This table holds a few hundred thousand clones, about 15% found once. Sequencing was carried out using naive CD4+ T cells from blood. The receptors stem from a man under 40 in good health.

This chain uses TRBV7-8 with TRBJ2-7; possibly TRBD1 for D (5 bases). V lost 5 bases and J lost 6, with 11 bases in between. Germline lookup yields CDR1 SGHVS and CDR2 FQNEAQ. The CDR3 spans 12 residues. The DNA of the CDR3 is TGTGCCAGCAGCCTAGGGGTATCCGAGCAGTACTTC. Translation gives CASSLGVSEQYF.

This clone came up a few times. The rearrangement uses TRBV30 and TRBJ1-2; unclear D gene. Germline V gives CDR1 GTSNPN, CDR2 SVGIG (reference sequence). The CDR3 consists of 13 residues. Trimming removed 5 bases at V and 0 bases at J, with 10 bases between. CDR3 sequence reads: CAWHLDTNYGYTF. CDR3 nucleotides: TGTGCCTGGCACCTCGACACTAACTATGGCTACACCTTC.

The chain links TRBV5-1 to TRBJ2-1; 12 positions match TRBD2. Trimming at V came to 4 bases and at J to 9 bases, leaving 17 bases not matched to a gene. The CDR3 totals 18 residues. CDR1 SGHRS and CDR2 YFSETQ come from the germline V gene. CDR3 protein: CASSTRLLGLAGQTEQFF. DNA for the CDR3: TGCGCCAGCAGCACCCGCCTCCTAGGACTAGCGGGGCAGACTGAGCAGTTCTTC.

This chain links TRBV6-6 with TRBJ2-5; no clear D gene. The V and J ends lost 7 bases and 3 bases respectively, with 9 bases between them. Germline V lookup: CDR1 MNHNY, CDR2 SVGAGI (reference sequence). The CDR3 extends over 12 amino acids. CDR3 nucleotides: TGTGCCAGCACCCACCAGGAAGAGACCCAGTACTTC. Encoded protein: CASTHQEETQYF.

The CDR3 sequence: CASSWRTGVDNEQFF. The CDR3 coding sequence is TGTGCCAGCAGCTGGCGGACAGGGGTGGATAATGAGCAGTTCTTC. This chain connects TRBV7-2 to TRBJ2-1, with TRBD1 matching over 9 bases. The CDR3 runs 15 residues. Germline CDR1 and CDR2: SGHTA and FQGNSA. J gave up 7 bases and V 4 bases, and 8 bases lay outside the gene matches.

The chain carries TRBV19 and TRBJ2-1, with D possibly matching TRBD1 (5 bases). Germline V CDR1 and CDR2: LNHDA, SQIVND (reference sequence). V lost 1 base to trimming and J lost 0 bases, with 10 bases between them. The CDR3 contains 16 residues. In DNA form, the CDR3 reads TGTGCCAGTAGTATAGCAGGGTTCAGCTCCTACAATGAGCAGTTCTTC. It encodes CASSIAGFSSYNEQFF.

There are a few counts of this clone. The chain has TRBV10-3 and TRBJ2-1, with D tentatively TRBD1 or TRBD2 (6 bases each). The ends were cut back, 4 bases at V and 4 bases at J, with 11 bases in the middle. CDR1 and CDR2 (germline): ENHRY, SYGVKD. This CDR3 spans 14 amino acids. CDR3 region: CAISAGATYNEQFF. The DNA for the CDR3 is TGTGCCATCAGTGCGGGGGCTACTTACAATGAGCAGTTCTTC.

The CDR3 reads CASMGFGAHEQFF. The DNA of the CDR3 is TGTGCCAGCATGGGATTCGGGGCTCATGAGCAGTTCTTC. This chain uses TRBV25-1 with TRBJ2-1; the D call may be TRBD1 or TRBD2 (5 bases each). V was trimmed by 7 bases and J by 8 bases, leaving 15 bases between them. This CDR3 has 13 amino acids. From germline, CDR1 is MGHDK and CDR2 SYGVNS. The variable domain in full, with the rest retrieved from reference TRBV25-1 and TRBJ2-1, is EADIYQTPRYLVIGTGKKITLECSQTMGHDKMYWYQQDPGMELHLIHYSYGVNSTEKGDLSSESTVSRIRTEHFPLTLESARPSHTSQYLCASMGFGAHEQFFGPGTRLTVL.

This clone was counted between two and nine times. The chain uses TRBV4-3 and TRBJ2-5; D might be TRBD2 (6 bases). The V gene lost 0 bases and the J gene lost 7 bases, with 18 bases spanning the gap. Germline V gene data show CDR1 as LGHNA and CDR2 as YSLEER. This CDR3 region has 16 residues. The CDR3 DNA reads as TGCGCCAGCAGCCAAGAGAGGAAGACCGCCGGGGGGACCCAGTACTTC. Translating gives CASSQERKTAGGTQYF.

The rearrangement links TRBV9 to TRBJ2-1; D may correspond to TRBD1 or TRBD2 (6 bases each). V dropped 0 bases and J dropped 0 bases, with 16 bases sitting between them. Germline V gene lookup returns CDR1 SGDLS and CDR2 YYNGEE. This CDR3 spans 18 amino acids. CDR3 loop: CASSVVGKQGGSYNEQFF. The CDR3 DNA follows: TGTGCCAGCAGCGTAGTCGGGAAACAGGGAGGCTCCTACAATGAGCAGTTCTTC. Full variable domain (outside the CDR3, taken from reference TRBV9 and TRBJ2-1): DSGVTQTPKHLITATGQRVTLRCSPRSGDLSVYWYQQSLDQGLQFLIQYYNGEERAKGNILERFSAQQFPDLHSELNLSSLELGDSALYFCASSVVGKQGGSYNEQFFGPGTRLTVL.

A few counts support this clone. This CDR3 is CAWSDDRTNGYTF. The CDR3 DNA follows: TGTGCCTGGAGTGACGACAGGACCAATGGCTACACCTTC. The chain has TRBV30 and TRBJ1-2; a possible D gene is TRBD1 (6 bases). This CDR3 has 13 residues. Germline V lookup: CDR1 GTSNPN, CDR2 SVGIG (reference sequence). Trimming took off 1 base at V and 6 bases at J, with 12 bases between the two ends.

The chain employs TRBV20-1 and TRBJ2-3; TRBD2 is a possible D gene (5 bases). The CDR3 contains 11 residues. Germline V gives CDR1 DFQATT, CDR2 SNEGSKA (reference sequence). The V end lost 7 bases, the J end lost 2 bases, and 7 bases lay between the germline ends. The CDR3 nucleotides are TGCAGTGGGCGGGTCACAGATACGCAGTATTTT. This encodes CSGRVTDTQYF.

V is TRBV27 and J is TRBJ1-2; D may be TRBD1 (5 bases). Germline V gives CDR1 MNHEY, CDR2 SMNVEV (reference sequence). This CDR3 spans 12 amino acids. Trimming removed 2 bases at V and 4 bases at J, with 5 bases between. The CDR3 DNA is TGTGCCAGCAGTTTAAGGGGCTATGGCTACACCTTC. The encoded protein is CASSLRGYGYTF.

This chain joins TRBV7-9 and TRBJ2-7; the match to TRBD2 covers 7 bases. Trimming cost V 0 bases and J 6 bases; bases outside gene matches: 5. The CDR3 contains 14 residues. CDR1 SEHNR and CDR2 FQNEAQ come from the germline V gene (reference sequence). The CDR3 bases are TGTGCCAGCAGCTTAGCTGAGACTAGCCGCGAGCAGTACTTC. It specifies CASSLAETSREQYF.

In its sample, this clone was seen a few times. A much more abundant neighbour one base away suggests this may be a read error. This chain uses TRBV5-7 with TRBJ2-5; either TRBD1 or TRBD2 may fit D (5 bases each). TRBV5-7 has ORF status, its function being uncertain. V was cut by 3 bases and J by 5 bases, with 5 bases left in between. The CDR3 is made up of 11 amino acids. The CDR3 is CASSWGETQYF. DNA of the CDR3: TGTGCCAGCAGCTGGGGGGAGACCCAGTACTTC.

The V and J genes are TRBV6-1 and TRBJ1-4; D uncertain. CDR3 size: 12 residues. With 5 bases removed from V and 8 bases from J, the gap between germline ends came to 9 bases. The germline CDR1 and CDR2 sequences are MNHNS and SASEGT. CDR3 coding DNA: TGTGCCAGCAGTCCCCTGATGGAAAAACTGTTTTTT. The encoded protein is CASSPLMEKLFF.

Worth noting for this clone: This CDR3 fails to terminate in the conserved phenylalanine or tryptophan, so it likely reflects a read error. The limits of the CDR3 on the DNA are not certain, so only TCRdb's listed CDR3 is given. The chain recombines TRBV9 with TRBJ1-4. Germline CDR1 is SGDLS and CDR2 is YYNGEE. The CDR3 spans 11 amino acids, including both terminal residues. The CDR3 here is CASSVVPPRPP.

The chain couples TRBV30 to TRBJ1-1, with D possibly matching TRBD1 (5 bases). With 0 bases removed from V and 4 bases from J, the gap between germline ends came to 15 bases. The CDR3 runs to 15 residues. Germline V lookup: CDR1 GTSNPN, CDR2 SVGIG (reference sequence). The CDR3 region has the DNA TGTGCCTGGAGTGTACATGTCAGGGTAGGCACTGAAGCTTTCTTT. This translates into CAWSVHVRVGTEAFF. The full variable domain, completed using reference TRBV30 and TRBJ1-1, is SQTIHQWPATLVQPVGSPLSLECTVEGTSNPNLYWYRQAAGRGLQLLFYSVGIGQISSEVPQNLSASRPQDRQFILSSKKLLLSDSGFYLCAWSVHVRVGTEAFFGQGTRLTVV.

This clone came up a few times. The V and J genes are TRBV30 and TRBJ2-4, with 7 bases matching TRBD1. Trimming removed 3 bases from V and 1 base from J; junction bases left unmatched: 12. Germline V gene sequence: CDR1 GTSNPN, CDR2 SVGIG (reference sequence). There are 17 residues in the CDR3. The CDR3, as DNA: TGTGCCTGGAGGGCTATGTTGACAGGGCGGGCCAAAAACATTCAGTACTTC. Protein: CAWRAMLTGRAKNIQYF.

This clone was seen a handful of times. This chain connects TRBV2 to TRBJ2-2; D unclear. Germline-derived CDR1 and CDR2 are SNHLY and FYNNEI. The CDR3 runs 13 residues. V was clipped by 5 bases and J by 5 bases, with 9 bases between them. For the CDR3, the DNA is TGTGCCAGCAGTCTTGACGGGACCGGGGAGCTGTTTTTT. Its protein is CASSLDGTGELFF.

The chain uses TRBV27 and TRBJ2-7; no clear D gene. This CDR3 region has 8 residues. In germline, CDR1 is MNHEY, CDR2 SMNVEV (reference sequence). This CDR3 is CTYYEQYV. The CDR3 DNA follows: TGTACTTACTACGAGCAGTACGTC.

The rearrangement joins TRBV7-2 to TRBJ1-2; weak D call: TRBD1 (5 bases). Germline CDR1 SGHTA, CDR2 FQGNSA. The CDR3 sequence is 15 residues long. The germline V and J ends were trimmed by 5 bases and 8 bases, with 21 bases remaining between them. The CDR3 is CASSDPAGQVLGYTF. The CDR3 nucleotides read TGTGCCAGCAGCGACCCCGCAGGGCAGGTCTTGGGCTACACCTTC.

This clone was seen a single time. The genes are TRBV10-3 and TRBJ1-2; unclear D gene. The CDR3 consists of 16 residues. V lost 2 bases and J lost 6, with 19 bases in between. In germline, CDR1 is ENHRY, CDR2 SYGVKD. The CDR3 nucleotides read TGTGCCATCAGTGAGATCTGGCAGTCCCCTACCCATGGCTACACCTTC. Translation: CAISEIWQSPTHGYTF.

The V and J genes are TRBV7-2 and TRBJ2-2; 7 bases align to TRBD2. The germline V gene has CDR1 SGHTA and CDR2 FQGNSA. This CDR3 has 18 residues. V dropped 6 bases and J dropped 2; count of bases not matched to a gene: 15. This CDR3 reads CASSRKTSFSGNTGELFF. DNA of the CDR3: TGTGCCAGCAGTCGGAAGACTAGCTTTTCTGGCAACACCGGGGAGCTGTTTTTT.

The J gene is TRBJ2-1, the V gene TRBV7-2, with TRBD1 as a possible D gene (6 bases). CDR3 length: 12 residues. Per germline, CDR1 SGHTA and CDR2 FQGNSA. Trimming stripped 5 bases from V and 7 bases from J, with 9 bases between. The CDR3 loop is CASSTGWNEQFF. Here the CDR3 DNA reads TGTGCCAGCAGCACAGGGTGGAATGAGCAGTTCTTC. The complete variable domain, with remaining parts taken from reference TRBV7-2 and TRBJ2-1, reads GAGVSQSPSNKVTEKGKDVELRCDPISGHTALYWYRQSLGQGLEFLIYFQGNSAPDKSGLPSDRFSAERTGGSVSTLTIQRTQQEDSAVYLCASSTGWNEQFFGPGTRLTVL.

Worth noting for this clone: The same CDR3 arises from other DNA sequences in this sample as well. DNA of the CDR3: TGTGCCACCAGCAGAGATCTAAAGGGTGAGACCCAGTACTTC. It yields the protein CATSRDLKGETQYF. The V and J genes are TRBV15 and TRBJ2-5, with D unresolved. The CDR3 sequence is 14 residues long. The germline gives CDR1 LNHNV, CDR2 YYDKDF (reference sequence). The ends were cut back, 0 bases at V and 5 bases at J, with 10 bases in the middle.

V gene TRBV9 combines with J gene TRBJ2-1; 12 bases agree with TRBD2. Germline V gene lookup returns CDR1 SGDLS and CDR2 YYNGEE. The CDR3 sequence is 18 residues long. After removal of 3 bases from V and 6 bases from J, the junction contained 13 bases not matched to a gene. The CDR3 coding sequence is TGTGCCAGCAGCGCGCAAGGTCGGGCTAGCGGGAGGGGCAATGAGCAGTTCTTC. This sequence encodes CASSAQGRASGRGNEQFF.

Comment on this clone: Other DNA sequences in this sample translate to the same CDR3. J is TRBJ2-5 and V is TRBV5-1; D is unresolved. The V and J ends lost 0 bases and 0 bases respectively, with 3 bases between them. Germline V gene lookup returns CDR1 SGHRS and CDR2 YFSETQ. The CDR3 consists of 13 residues. The CDR3 region has the DNA TGCGCCAGCAGCTTGGGCAACCAAGAGACCCAGTACTTC. It encodes CASSLGNQETQYF.

V usage is TRBV14 and J usage is TRBJ2-7; 7 bases align to TRBD2. This CDR3 region has 14 residues. The junction had 3 bases not matched to a gene; V was cut back by 1 base and J by 3 bases. Germline-derived CDR1 and CDR2 are SGHDN and FVKESK. CDR3 sequence: CASSQGSGGYEQYF. CDR3 sequence (DNA): TGTGCCAGCAGCCAAGGCTCGGGGGGCTACGAGCAGTACTTC.

This clone was picked up a small number of times. The J gene is TRBJ2-5, the V gene TRBV5-4; TRBD1 agrees at 7 bases. The CDR3 has 14 amino acids. J lost 5 bases, V lost 4 bases, and 8 bases had no gene match. Germline loops: CDR1 SGHNT, CDR2 YYREEE (reference sequence). The CDR3 region has the DNA TGTGCCAGCAGCAGACGGGACAGTCAGGAGACCCAGTACTTC. Amino acid sequence: CASSRRDSQETQYF. Looking up the rest from reference TRBV5-4 and TRBJ2-5 gives the full variable domain: ETGVTQSPTHLIKTRGQQVTLRCSSQSGHNTVSWYQQALGQGPQFIFQYYREEENGRGNFPPRFSGLQFPNYSSELNVNALELDDSALYLCASSRRDSQETQYFGPGTRLLVL.